Detailed here is one T cell receptor beta chain. This table comes from immunoSEQ multiplex PCR, and its TCRdb copy is limited to in-frame clones, with some not included. The data contain around 250,000 clones, more than 75% of them singletons. This specimen comes from a study of blood T cell repertoires in COVID-19. Study-level information: The origin of the acute and convalescent COVID-19 samples was the United States, Italy and Spain.

Before being deemed recovered, Cohort 3 donors had two negative PCRs, clearance, or symptom resolution. Germline lookup yields CDR1 MNHEY and CDR2 SVGAGI. The CDR3 extends over 13 amino acids. V gave up 6 bases and J gave up 0 bases, with 9 bases separating them. The receptor was isolated from a woman between 45 and 65 years old who had recovered from COVID-19. The sample was PBMCs or T cells enriched from blood (not recorded which). The chain has TRBV6-5 and TRBJ2-7, with D possibly TRBD1 on 6 matching bases. The CDR3 spells CASRPGHSYEQYF. In DNA, the CDR3 is TGTGCCAGCAGGCCGGGACACTCCTACGAGCAGTACTTC.